The subject of this entry is one T cell receptor (beta chain). The table came from immunoSEQ multiplex PCR; TCRdb's copy has only in-frame clones and leaves some out. The sample records a few million clones, around 95% being singletons. After removal of 0 bases from V and 4 bases from J, the junction contained 5 bases not matched to a gene. The CDR3 totals 16 residues. CDR1 is MNHEY and CDR2 is SMNVEV in the germline V gene (reference sequence). The data derive from a study of shared clonotypes between healthy human individuals. The rearrangement joins TRBV27 to TRBJ2-3; TRBD2 agrees at 9 bases. The sequencing sample was made of naive CD4+ T cells sorted from blood. As to subset: CD45RA+ positively selected. This sequence originates from a man aged 18 to 29 in good health. The DNA for the CDR3 is TGTGCCAGCAGTTTATCGATCCTAGCGGGGCCAGATACGCAGTATTTT. Protein sequence: CASSLSILAGPDTQYF.